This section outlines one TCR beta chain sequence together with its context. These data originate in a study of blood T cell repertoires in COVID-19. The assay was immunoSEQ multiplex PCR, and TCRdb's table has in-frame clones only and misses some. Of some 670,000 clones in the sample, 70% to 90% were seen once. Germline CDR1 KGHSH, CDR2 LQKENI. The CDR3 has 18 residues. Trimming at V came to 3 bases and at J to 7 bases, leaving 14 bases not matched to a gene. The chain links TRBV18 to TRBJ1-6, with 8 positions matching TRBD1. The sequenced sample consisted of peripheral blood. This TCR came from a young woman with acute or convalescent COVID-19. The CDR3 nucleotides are TGTGCCAGCTCACCGGCTGGACAGGGTACCCTATCAAATTCACCCCTCCACTTT. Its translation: CASSPAGQGTLSNSPLHF.